This is a list of T cell receptor beta chains from one sample in a study of blood T cell repertoires in COVID-19. Generated by immunoSEQ multiplex PCR, the TCRdb table keeps only in-frame clones and is missing some. The sample consists of approximately 250,000 clones, around 83% of them appearing once. The specimen was peripheral blood. Every receptor here comes from a woman aged 35 to 49 who had recovered from COVID-19. CDR3s include the opening cysteine and the closing phenylalanine or tryptophan. A D gene is named only where the DNA matches it firmly.

D gene	V gene	CDR3 length	J gene	CDR3 DNA	CDR3 protein
-	TRBV2	14	TRBJ1-2	TGTGCCAGCAAGGCAGGTAGAGCTAACTATGGCTACACCTTC	CASKAGRANYGYTF
TRBD1	TRBV29-1	12	TRBJ1-1	TGCAGTGCCCATACAGGGGGCACTGAAGCTTTCTTT	CSAHTGGTEAFF
-	TRBV19	13	TRBJ1-3	TGTGCCAGTCAACAGATTAACCGAAACACCATATATTTT	CASQQINRNTIYF
-	TRBV5-4	13	TRBJ1-2	TGTGCCAGCAACAACCGGGACTTTTTTGGCTACACCTTC	CASNNRDFFGYTF
TRBD1	TRBV20-1	15	TRBJ1-5	TGCAGTGCTAGTCCAGGGACAGGGGTTCATCAGCCCCAGCATTTT	CSASPGTGVHQPQHF
-	TRBV2	15	TRBJ2-3	TGTGCCAGCAGTGATGCGAGGACGGGGACAGATACGCAGTATTTT	CASSDARTGTDTQYF
-	TRBV18	13	TRBJ1-1	TGTGCCAGCTCAGGGCAAGCGAACACTGAAGCTTTCTTT	CASSGQANTEAFF
-	TRBV18	16	TRBJ1-1	TGTGCCAGCTCACCACCGGGATCTACTAGGGACACTGAAGCTTTCTTT	CASSPPGSTRDTEAFF
-	TRBV6-1	13	TRBJ1-6	TGTGCCAGCAGTGAAGTAGGGGATTCACCCCTCCACTTT	CASSEVGDSPLHF
TRBD1	TRBV5-1	16	TRBJ1-3	TGCGCCAGCAGCTTGGGGACGACAGGGGCTGGAAACACCATATATTTT	CASSLGTTGAGNTIYF
-	TRBV30	13	TRBJ1-6	TGTGCCAGTAAGACAGTAGAAGGGTCACCCCTCCACTTT	CASKTVEGSPLHF
-	TRBV12-3/TRBV12-4	13	TRBJ2-7	TGTGCCAGCAGCCAGGGGAACACCTACGAGCAGTACTTC	CASSQGNTYEQYF
-	TRBV6-1	13	TRBJ2-7	TGTGCCAGCAGTGAGGGACTGAACTACGAGCAGTACTTC	CASSEGLNYEQYF
TRBD2	TRBV7-6	16	TRBJ2-2	TGTGCCAGCAGCAAAAGACTAGCGGGGCACACCGGGGAGCTGTTTTTT	CASSKRLAGHTGELFF
-	TRBV29-1	14	TRBJ2-2	TGCAGCGCTGGCACAGTCGCGAACACCGGGGAGCTGTTTTTT	CSAGTVANTGELFF
TRBD1	TRBV18	16	TRBJ1-2	TGTGCCAGCTCACCTTCCGGACAGGGAGCTAACTATGGCTACACCTTC	CASSPSGQGANYGYTF
-	TRBV29-1	10	TRBJ1-2	TGCAGCGTTGTGGCGGGTGGCTACACCTTC	CSVVAGGYTF
TRBD1	TRBV14	17	TRBJ1-2	TGTGCCAGCAGCCCACCAGGGACAGCGATCCATGTTTATGGCTACACCTTC	CASSPPGTAIHVYGYTF
TRBD1	TRBV2	16	TRBJ2-7	TGTGCCAGCAGTGAAGATTTCGGACAGGGGGTCTACGAGCAGTACTTC	CASSEDFGQGVYEQYF
TRBD1	TRBV5-6	15	TRBJ1-4	TGTGCCAGCAGCTTGGCTTCGGGGACAGATGAAAAACTGTTTTTT	CASSLASGTDEKLFF
-	TRBV7-6	13	TRBJ2-3	TGTGCCAGCAGCTCCGGGAGCCGGGATACGCAGTATTTT	CASSSGSRDTQYF
-	TRBV29-1	15	TRBJ2-3	TGCAGCGTTGTGGGGGACAATTTCTCTCCAGATACGCAGTATTTT	CSVVGDNFSPDTQYF